This TCR beta chain was documented in a study of blood T cell repertoires in COVID-19 (TCRdb year 2020). Background on the whole study: The collaborator samples originated in the United States, Italy and Spain and spanned the acute and convalescent phases of COVID-19. The material from the prospective study consisted of cDNA or gDNA derived from T cells, B-cell-depleted T cells, or PBMCs. The dataset comprised deeply sampled blood TCRbeta repertoires from subjects exposed to, actively infected with, or recovered from COVID-19. The repertoires were made available in a free public database intended to serve as a resource for research on the immune response to SARS-CoV-2. Samples came from the ongoing ImmuneRACE study (first 160 participants) plus 1,254 subjects from 6 global collaborators. The sample metadata nearly always contained a de-identified subject ID, COVID-19 status, age in years and sex. Where available, HLA class I and class II types were obtained from metadata supplied by the sample provider rather than from assay-based typing.

Participants in the prospective study were enrolled through a virtual design, were aged about 18 to 100 years, and lived in roughly 24 United States geographic areas. In the prospective study, participants were assigned to cohorts based on the clinical history participants reported in a screening survey and a study questionnaire. Each participant in the prospective study had whole blood, serum and a nasopharyngeal or oropharyngeal swab collected by mobile phlebotomists. Over an approximately 2-month period, participants in the prospective study had the option of providing additional blood draws and questionnaires. Before DNA extraction, blood samples from the prospective study were shipped at room temperature or frozen. As encoded in the germline V gene, CDR1 is SGHRS while CDR2 is YFSETQ. Measured from the cysteine to the phenylalanine, the CDR3 is 12 residues long. The read is trimmed to its CDR3 DNA, 36 bases read in frame from base 1. Trimming costs V 5 bases and J 7 bases, and their ends lie 13 bases apart.

The paper's findings and limits, for the study overall: How much clinical and demographic metadata was included differed by source and by participant, and the metadata was provided uncurated.

The immunoSEQ Assay, a bias-controlled multiplex PCR, was used to amplify TCRbeta CDR3 regions from genomic DNA. In the source study's methods: Nucleated cell counts per sample were estimated from amplification of reference gene primers within the assay. To quantify the absolute abundance of each unique TCRbeta CDR3 rearrangement, sequence reads were collapsed and filtered. For each sample, productive Simpson clonality was calculated by taking the square root of Simpson's diversity index across productive rearrangements. TCRdb stores this immuneACCESS table with in-frame sequences only. Part of the clones is absent; in the studies checked, under half of the shortfall reflects unresolved V genes, and no reason is known for the rest. D and trimming come from the DNA, and the V and J calls and clone size come from that table. The sample table holds around 200,000 clones, of which 80% to 90% were seen once. Of the sample, more than 3.5% is held by the ten largest clones.

Details on this clone: Its antigen is currently not known. No quality values exist for individual bases; no much larger clone is one base distant.

The chain uses TRBV5-1 and TRBJ2-7, with TRBD1 as a weak D call on 6 bases. This sequence originates from a woman between 40 and 50 years old with acute COVID-19. Specimen: PBMCs or T cells enriched from blood (not recorded which). The CDR3 corresponds to CASSQGIGEQYF. At the DNA level, the sequence is TGCGCCAGCAGTCAGGGGATTGGAGAGCAGTACTTC.